The rows below give T cell receptor beta chains drawn from one sample of a study of blood T cell repertoires in COVID-19. TCRdb's copy holds only in-frame clones and misses some; the assay was immunoSEQ multiplex PCR. This repertoire shows about 230,000 clones, around 84% found once; its top ten account for about 1.5%. Material: peripheral blood. These receptors were obtained from a woman aged 40 to 50 who had recovered from COVID-19. Both conserved end residues are part of each CDR3. D genes are given only for firm matches. Clone size, where shown, is once, few, many, or a class for clones that have expanded.

DNA	CDR3	J	V	D	size
TGTGCCAGCAGCCAAGTGCGGCGGACTAGCGGGGGGAAAGCCCAAGGTAACACAGATACGCAGTATTTT	CASSQVRRTSGGKAQGNTDTQYF	TRBJ2-3	TRBV3-1/TRBV3-2	TRBD2	.
TGTGCCAGTATTACCCAGGGGTCCCCCTACGAGCAGTACTTC	CASITQGSPYEQYF	TRBJ2-7	TRBV19	.	.
TGTGCCAGCAGTTTCAACAGGGCGTATGGCTACACCTTC	CASSFNRAYGYTF	TRBJ1-2	TRBV12-3/TRBV12-4	.	.
TGTGCCAGCAGCCAAGGGGAGTACACCGGGGAGCTGTTTTTT	CASSQGEYTGELFF	TRBJ2-2	TRBV3-1/TRBV3-2	.	few
TGTGCCAGCAGCTTAGAAGGGGCCAGGGGGAGTTGGAACACTGAAGCTTTCTTT	CASSLEGARGSWNTEAFF	TRBJ1-1	TRBV7-6	TRBD1	once
TGTGCCAGCAGCCCAACCGGACTAGCGGGGGACACCGGGGAGCTGTTTTTT	CASSPTGLAGDTGELFF	TRBJ2-2	TRBV5-6	TRBD2	.
TGTGCCTGGGAAAGGGACAGGCAAGAGACCCAGTACTTC	CAWERDRQETQYF	TRBJ2-5	TRBV30	TRBD1	.
TGTGCTAGTGGTTTGGGAAATCGACAGTCCACAGAAAATCAGCCCCAGCATTTT	CASGLGNRQSTENQPQHF	TRBJ1-5	TRBV12-5	.	.
TGTGCCAGCTCACCAAGAGGACAGCCTAAGCTTTACGAGCAGTACTTC	CASSPRGQPKLYEQYF	TRBJ2-7	TRBV18	.	.
TGCAGCTCATCGGTGCGGACAGGGTTCACTGAAGCTTTCTTT	CSSSVRTGFTEAFF	TRBJ1-1	TRBV29-1	TRBD1	.
TGTGCCAGCAGACAAGACAGTACCTACGAGCAGTACTTC	CASRQDSTYEQYF	TRBJ2-7	TRBV11-2	.	.
TGTGCCAGCAGTTACCGGGTTGTAGGCTCCTACGAGCAGTACTTC	CASSYRVVGSYEQYF	TRBJ2-7	TRBV6-5	.	few
TGTGCCAGTAACAGAGGGATGGAAGAAAAACTGTTTTTT	CASNRGMEEKLFF	TRBJ1-4	TRBV7-2	.	.
TGTGCCAGCAGCCAAATGGGGACAGGGAATCAGCCCCAGCATTTT	CASSQMGTGNQPQHF	TRBJ1-5	TRBV3-1/TRBV3-2	TRBD1	.
TGTGCCAGCAGCCAAGAGGGGGGAAGTGAGCAGTTCTTC	CASSQEGGSEQFF	TRBJ2-1	TRBV3-1/TRBV3-2	.	.
TGTGCCAGCTCACCAGTTTCCGGGACCACAGGGGTCGCGGTCACTGAAGCTTTCTTT	CASSPVSGTTGVAVTEAFF	TRBJ1-1	TRBV18	TRBD1	.
TGTGCCAGCTCACCAACTGGACTAGCAGCCGGGAGCCAGTACTTC	CASSPTGLAAGSQYF	TRBJ2-5	TRBV18	TRBD2	.
TGCGCCAGCAGCGCGACAGAAGCGAACACCGGGGAGCTGTTTTTT	CASSATEANTGELFF	TRBJ2-2	TRBV5-1	.	once
TGTGCCAGCAGCTTGGTGGGGGGTGTGGAGGAAAAACTGTTTTTT	CASSLVGGVEEKLFF	TRBJ1-4	TRBV27	.	.
TGTGCCAGCAGCTTAGATCTAGGGGCGCTTGCTAACTATGGCTACACCTTC	CASSLDLGALANYGYTF	TRBJ1-2	TRBV11-2	.	.
TGTGCCAGCAGCGGAGGGGTCTATGGCTACACCTTC	CASSGGVYGYTF	TRBJ1-2	TRBV12-3/TRBV12-4	.	.
TGTGCCAGTAGTATGTACTCGGGGGGCGGCCGTGGCTACACCTTC	CASSMYSGGGRGYTF	TRBJ1-2	TRBV19	.	.
TGTGCCAGCAGCTCCAGCGGGGGGTCCTACAATGAGCAGTTCTTC	CASSSSGGSYNEQFF	TRBJ2-1	TRBV9	TRBD2	.
TGCAGTGCTAGTTCCCCCCGGGACAGACCGAATTTCTTT	CSASSPRDRPNFF	TRBJ1-1	TRBV20-1	TRBD1	once
TGTGCCAGCAGTGTGTTGGATGGACAGGCCACAGATACGCAGTATTTT	CASSVLDGQATDTQYF	TRBJ2-3	TRBV14	TRBD1	few
TGCAGCGCCGCGACAGGAATCAATGAAAAACTGTTTTTT	CSAATGINEKLFF	TRBJ1-4	TRBV29-1	.	.
TGTGCCAGCAGTGAGACCGACAGGGACACTGAAGCTTTCTTT	CASSETDRDTEAFF	TRBJ1-1	TRBV6-1	TRBD1	.
TGTGCCAGCAGCCCTAGCGGGGGCTCCTACAATGAGCAGTTCTTC	CASSPSGGSYNEQFF	TRBJ2-1	TRBV7-2	TRBD2	.
TGTGCCAGCGAACTTAGCGGGGGGGCCTACGAGCAGTACTTC	CASELSGGAYEQYF	TRBJ2-7	TRBV7-2	TRBD2	.
TGTGCCAGCAGCCCCGCGTGGGACAGGGGTGGCTACACCTTC	CASSPAWDRGGYTF	TRBJ1-2	TRBV27	TRBD1	.
TGTGCCAGCAGCTTGGAGGGGTACTCTGGAAACACCATATATTTT	CASSLEGYSGNTIYF	TRBJ1-3	TRBV5-5	.	.
TGTGCCAGCAGCCGAGGTAACAGCCCAGATACGCAGTATTTT	CASSRGNSPDTQYF	TRBJ2-3	TRBV7-8	.	.
TGCGCCAGCAGCTCCTCTAGCGGGGGGCCTAGCTCTGGGGCCAACGTCCTGACTTTC	CASSSSSGGPSSGANVLTF	TRBJ2-6	TRBV5-1	TRBD2	few
TGTGCCAGCAGCTTAACTCAGGGAAATTCACCCCTCCACTTT	CASSLTQGNSPLHF	TRBJ1-6	TRBV7-9	.	.
TGTGCCAGTAGTGACTCGCCGGGCCGGGGGGGAGAGACCCAGTACTTC	CASSDSPGRGGETQYF	TRBJ2-5	TRBV19	TRBD2	.
TGTGCCAGCTCACCACGGGACTATTCAGATACGCAGTATTTT	CASSPRDYSDTQYF	TRBJ2-3	TRBV18	TRBD2	.
TGTGCCAGTAGTATGAGGGACGAGCAGTACTTC	CASSMRDEQYF	TRBJ2-7	TRBV19	.	.
TGTGCCAGCAGCTTAGGGGGACAGGGAGGCTATGGCTACACCTTC	CASSLGGQGGYGYTF	TRBJ1-2	TRBV7-9	TRBD1	.
TGCAGCGTTGAGACAGCCAGGAGCTCCTACGAGCAGTACTTC	CSVETARSSYEQYF	TRBJ2-7	TRBV29-1	.	once
TGTGCCAGCAGCTTGGGGGACAGGGGATGGGAAAAACTGTTTTTT	CASSLGDRGWEKLFF	TRBJ1-4	TRBV7-9	TRBD1	.
TGTGCCAGCAGCTTTCGACAGGGGGAGGACGAGCAGTACTTC	CASSFRQGEDEQYF	TRBJ2-7	TRBV7-2	TRBD1	.
TGCGCCAGCAGCTTGGAGGTGCGGGAGACCCAGTACTTC	CASSLEVRETQYF	TRBJ2-5	TRBV5-1	.	.
TGTGCCAGCATGATACAATCGGGGTCCAATGAGCAGTTCTTC	CASMIQSGSNEQFF	TRBJ2-1	TRBV2	.	few
TGTGCCAGTAGTATAGACAGATATAGCAATCAGCCCCAGCATTTT	CASSIDRYSNQPQHF	TRBJ1-5	TRBV19	.	few
TGTGCCAGCAGTGGAATTAGCGGGGGGACTTACACCAGGGAGACCCAGTACTTC	CASSGISGGTYTRETQYF	TRBJ2-5	TRBV28	TRBD2	once
TGTGCCTGGAGTGGAAACAGGGGTACTGAAGCTTTCTTT	CAWSGNRGTEAFF	TRBJ1-1	TRBV30	TRBD1	.
TGTGCCAGCAGTTACAGAAGCCGCACTGAAGCTTTCTTT	CASSYRSRTEAFF	TRBJ1-1	TRBV6-5	.	.
TGTGCCAGCAGCTCGGACTGGAATAATTCACCCCTCCACTTT	CASSSDWNNSPLHF	TRBJ1-6	TRBV6-5	.	few
TGCGCCAGCAGGGGGGAGGGGTCGAACATTCAGTACTTC	CASRGEGSNIQYF	TRBJ2-4	TRBV4-1	TRBD2	.
TGTGCCATCAGTGGGTTTGGCGGACAGGGGAACTACGAGCAGTACTTC	CAISGFGGQGNYEQYF	TRBJ2-7	TRBV10-3	TRBD1	.
TGTGCCAGCAGCTTACAGGTGGCTAACTATGGCTACACCTTC	CASSLQVANYGYTF	TRBJ1-2	TRBV7-2	.	.
TGTGCCAGCAGCCCGAAAGCGGAGCTCACAGATACGCAGTATTTT	CASSPKAELTDTQYF	TRBJ2-3	TRBV6-2/TRBV6-3	.	.
TGTGCCAGCAGTTTACTTAGCGACACTGAAGCTTTCTTT	CASSLLSDTEAFF	TRBJ1-1	TRBV12-3/TRBV12-4	.	.
TGTGCCAGCAGTCTAGGTTCGGGGAGCGGGGGACCCCTCCACTTT	CASSLGSGSGGPLHF	TRBJ1-6	TRBV28	.	.
TGTGCCAGCAGCCCCCGTTGGGGACAGGGGTCCTACAATGAGCAGTTCTTC	CASSPRWGQGSYNEQFF	TRBJ2-1	TRBV11-3	TRBD1	.